This TCR beta chain appears in the sequencing data of a study of T cell responses to AZD1222 COVID-19 vaccine. This clone was counted once. What it recognizes is unknown. Here immunoSEQ multiplex PCR was the method, and the copy in TCRdb shows in-frame clones only, minus some. The sample shows about 160,000 clones, around 94% of them seen only once. Study results and limitations: Repertoires in all cases were sampled only once the peak T cell response had passed.

V was trimmed by 8 bases and J by 0 bases, leaving 14 bases between them. Looked up from germline, CDR1 is SGHAT and CDR2 is FQNNGV. This CDR3 has 14 amino acids. The starting material was peripheral blood, obtained 28 days after the second AZD1222 dose. The clonotype originates from an adult who received the AZD1222 COVID-19 vaccine. V usage is TRBV11-2 and J usage is TRBJ2-7; D perhaps matches TRBD1 (8 bases). The CDR3 loop reads CASGRDRTSYEQYF. The CDR3 nucleotides are TGTGCCAGCGGGAGGGACAGGACCTCCTACGAGCAGTACTTC.